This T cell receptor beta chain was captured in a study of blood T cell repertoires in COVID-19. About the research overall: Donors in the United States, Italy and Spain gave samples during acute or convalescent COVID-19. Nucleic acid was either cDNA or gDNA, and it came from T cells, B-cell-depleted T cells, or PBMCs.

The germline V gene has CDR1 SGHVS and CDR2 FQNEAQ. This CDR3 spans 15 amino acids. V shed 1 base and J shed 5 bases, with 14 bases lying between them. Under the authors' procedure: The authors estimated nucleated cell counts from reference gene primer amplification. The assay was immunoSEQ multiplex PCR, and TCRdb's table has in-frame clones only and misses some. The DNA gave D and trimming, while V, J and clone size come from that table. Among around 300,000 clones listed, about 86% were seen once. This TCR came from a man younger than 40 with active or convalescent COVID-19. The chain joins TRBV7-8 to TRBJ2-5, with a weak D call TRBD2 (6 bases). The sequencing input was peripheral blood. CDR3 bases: TGTGCCAGCAGCTTAGGTACGGGAGCGATCGAGACCCAGTACTTC. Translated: CASSLGTGAIETQYF.